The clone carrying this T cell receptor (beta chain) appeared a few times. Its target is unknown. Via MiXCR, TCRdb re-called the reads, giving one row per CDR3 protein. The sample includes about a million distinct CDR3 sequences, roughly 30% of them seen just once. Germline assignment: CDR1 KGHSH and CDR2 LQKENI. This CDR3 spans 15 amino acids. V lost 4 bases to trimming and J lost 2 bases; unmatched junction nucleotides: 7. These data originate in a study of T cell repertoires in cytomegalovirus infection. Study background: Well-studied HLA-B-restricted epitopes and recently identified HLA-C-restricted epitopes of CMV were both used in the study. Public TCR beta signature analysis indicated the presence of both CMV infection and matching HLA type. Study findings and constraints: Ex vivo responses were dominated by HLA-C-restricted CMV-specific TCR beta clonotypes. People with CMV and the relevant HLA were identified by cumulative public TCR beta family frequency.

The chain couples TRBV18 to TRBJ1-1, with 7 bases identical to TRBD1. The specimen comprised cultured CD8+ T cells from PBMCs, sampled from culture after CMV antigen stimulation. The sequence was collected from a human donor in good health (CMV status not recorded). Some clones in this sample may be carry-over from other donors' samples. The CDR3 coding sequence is TGTGCCAGCTCACGAGAGACAGGGAAAAACACTGAAGCTTTCTTT. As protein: CASSRETGKNTEAFF.